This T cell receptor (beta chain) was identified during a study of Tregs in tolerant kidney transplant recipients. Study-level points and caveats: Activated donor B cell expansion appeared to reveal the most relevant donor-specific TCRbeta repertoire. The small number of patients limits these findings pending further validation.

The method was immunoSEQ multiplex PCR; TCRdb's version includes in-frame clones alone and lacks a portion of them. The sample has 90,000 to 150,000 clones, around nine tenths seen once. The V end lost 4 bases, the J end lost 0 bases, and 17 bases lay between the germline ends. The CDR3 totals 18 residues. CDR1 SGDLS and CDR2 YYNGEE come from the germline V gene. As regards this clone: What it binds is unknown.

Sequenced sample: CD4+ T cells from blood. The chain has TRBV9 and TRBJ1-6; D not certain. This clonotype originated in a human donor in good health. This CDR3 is CASSPRTEHSSYNSPLHF. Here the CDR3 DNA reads TGTGCCAGCAGCCCCCGAACAGAGCACAGCTCCTATAATTCACCCCTCCACTTT.